What follows are 5 T cell receptor beta chains derived from one specimen sequenced in a study of shared clonotypes between healthy human individuals. Only in-frame clones appear in the TCRdb table, and some are missing; sequencing was by immunoSEQ multiplex PCR. Among about 2 million clones, about 95% were seen once, and the ten largest hold roughly 1.2%. Naivety among CD8 cells was defined by CD45RO negativity and positive CCR7 selection, thereby excluding terminally differentiated effector memory CD45RA+ cells. The sample was naive CD8+ T cells sorted from blood. All receptors come from a young man in good health.

This chain connects TRBV6-4 to TRBJ1-1; D gene ambiguous. The CDR3 is 13 residues long. V dropped 6 bases and J dropped 2 bases, with 10 bases sitting between them. CDR1 MRHNA and CDR2 SNTAGT come from the germline V gene. CDR3 amino acids: CASSLTLNTEAFF. The CDR3 bases are TGTGCCAGCAGCCTCACGCTTAACACTGAAGCTTTCTTT.

The V gene is TRBV9, the J gene TRBJ2-1; no definite D call. V gave up 0 bases and J gave up 7 bases, with 17 bases separating them. The CDR3 runs 16 residues. The germline gives CDR1 SGDLS, CDR2 YYNGEE. The CDR3 is CASSVAPLRGDNEQFF. The CDR3 bases are TGTGCCAGCAGCGTAGCACCCCTACGAGGAGATAATGAGCAGTTCTTC.

V is TRBV1 and J is TRBJ2-5; the table assigns TRBD2, which was not confirmed against the DNA. TRBV1 corresponds to a pseudogene. The CDR3 has 17 amino acids. The CDR3 DNA is TGCACCAGCAGTGGAGCCCCGCGGGGGATCCCGAGGGAGACCCAGTACTTC. It is translated as CTSSGAPRGIPRETQYF.

A word on this clone: Other DNA variants within this sample encode the same CDR3. The CDR3 reads CASSLTGGSNQPQHF. For the CDR3, the DNA is TGTGCCAGCAGCTTAACGGGGGGGAGCAATCAGCCCCAGCATTTT. The chain couples TRBV7-3 to TRBJ1-5; a weak D match, TRBD1 (5 bases). The germline V gene has CDR1 SGHTA and CDR2 FQGTGA. The V end was cut by 0 bases, the J end by 1 base, with 7 bases between. The CDR3 extends over 15 amino acids. Variable domain in full (rest from reference TRBV7-3 and TRBJ1-5): GAGVSQTPSNKVTEKGKYVELRCDPISGHTALYWYRQSLGQGPEFLIYFQGTGAADDSGLPNDRFFAVRPEGSVSTLKIQRTERGDSAVYLCASSLTGGSNQPQHFGDGTRLSIL.

Points on this clone: The same CDR3 also results from other DNA sequences found in this sample. The chain is built from TRBV28 and TRBJ2-7, with 8 bases matching TRBD1. V was clipped by 5 bases and J by 4 bases; unmatched bases: 4. The germline CDR1 and CDR2 sequences are MDHEN and SYDVKM. This CDR3 has 13 residues. CDR3 in DNA: TGTGCCAGCAGTACTACAGGGGGTTACGAGCAGTACTTC. Protein product: CASSTTGGYEQYF.